This TCR beta chain is from a study of T cells in Graves' hyperthyroidism and ophthalmopathy. Study-wide results and caveats: Peripheral blood also featured most of the thyroid clonotypes expanded above 0.001.

There are many counts of this clonotype. No antigen is known for it. V dropped 7 bases and J dropped 2 bases, with 10 bases sitting between them. This CDR3 contains 13 residues. The V gene's germline CDR1 is SNHLY and CDR2 FYNNEI. Reasons for excluding patients were uncontrolled infection, other autoimmune disease, pregnancy or lactation. Cells are PBMCs isolated from around 9.4 ml of fresh blood. Amplified regions were TCR beta CDR3 sequences from RNA transcripts. With the HTBI primer set, the TCR CDR3 went through a first round of RT-PCR. TCRdb ran MiXCR on the multiplex PCR reads and lists one entry per CDR3 protein. The sample holds 650,000 to 700,000 distinct CDR3 sequences, 15% to 20% seen once.

This clonotype was obtained from a man in his fifties with Graves' hyperthyroidism. The sequencing input was blood. J is TRBJ2-3 and V is TRBV2; D perhaps matches TRBD2 (6 bases). This CDR3 reads CASTRGLTDTQYF. For the CDR3, the DNA is TGTGCCAGCACACGGGGACTCACAGATACGCAGTATTTT.